This entry describes one TCR beta chain. This entry is derived from a study of CD8 T cells in Susac syndrome. Roughly 0.45 to 1 ug RNA was reverse transcribed with random hexamers. The amplification used immunoSEQ multiplex PCR on TCR beta CDR3; it spanned 54 Vbeta and 13 Jbeta. One entry per CDR3 protein results from TCRdb running MiXCR on the immunoSEQ multiplex PCR reads. The sample lists about 430,000 distinct CDR3 sequences, more than 70% occurring once. Germline-derived CDR1 and CDR2 are MNHEY and SMNVEV (reference sequence). This CDR3 comprises 15 residues. Trimming shortened V by 5 bases and J by 0 bases, and 11 bases separated the two germline ends. The authors carried out high-throughput sequencing of TCR beta. They applied it to CD8+ and CD4+ T cells obtained from blood.

The rearrangement links TRBV27 to TRBJ1-3; D is ambiguous. The receptor comes from a human donor with multiple sclerosis. The specimen was CD8+ T cells from PBMCs. The CDR3 region has the DNA TGTGCCAGCAGTCAGGACTTCACCTCTGGAAACACCATATATTTT. This gives the protein CASSQDFTSGNTIYF.